The entry below describes one TCR beta chain. The specificity of this receptor is unknown. Relative to the germline gene, one junction end is altered; a read error may explain this. CDR1 SGHVS and CDR2 FNYEAQ were looked up in the germline V gene. Counted from cysteine to phenylalanine, this CDR3 has 15 amino acids. Only CDR3 DNA is held: 45 bases, read in frame from base 1. Profiling of TCR beta VDJ combinations and CDR3 sequences used genomic DNA as the template. An Illumina HiSeq 2000 was the platform used for TCR repertoire sequencing. On the authors' methods: TRBV/TRBJ rearrangement plots, CDR3 size and DJ length profiles, and Simpson's diversity index were used to assess repertoires. The immunodominant clone was defined as the most abundant DNA sequence in deep sequencing data. CDR3 amino acid sequences were checked for sharing between subjects and were compared against published repertoires and the VDJdb database. TCRdb applied fastp at Q25 and MiXCR to the public reads, then kept only in-frame beta chains. Records with the same CDR3 protein are collapsed into one entry carrying the most frequent genes and DNA. The V and J calls here are based on TCRdb, not the publication. The sample table records around 200,000 distinct CDR3 sequences; roughly 65% of these occur just once. The ten biggest clones cover roughly 46% of the sample.

These data originate in a study of CD8+CD57+ T cells in acquired aplastic anemia (dated by TCRdb to about 2018). About the investigation overall: On average, sorted CD4+ and CD8+ cells yielded about 3 ug of extracted DNA, with a range of about 0.19 to 30 ug. CD8+CD57+ expansion was defined as a frequency above the mean frequency observed in healthy subjects. Overall results and qualifications from the work: Around 31 CD8+ CDR3 sequences were shared between patients and controls but appeared highly expressed in patients and within their immunodominant clones. CD8+ Simpson's diversity did not differ significantly between patients and healthy controls (P=0.060).

Flow cytometry had shown CD8+CD57+ cell expansion in the patients selected for sequencing. Every patient had severe acquired aplastic anemia, diagnosed using the International Study of Aplastic Anemia and Agranulocytosis and Camitta criteria. Patients had received no therapy at the time of blood sampling. The study deep-sequenced TCR repertoires of sorted CD4+ and CD8+ blood T cells from severe aplastic anemia patients and healthy subjects. In the USA, patient enrollment took place under clinicaltrials.gov protocols 00001620, 01623167, 00001397, 00071045, 00081523 and 00961064. Ficoll-Paque density gradient centrifugation was used to isolate peripheral blood mononuclear cells. Before DNA extraction, CD4+ and CD8+ T cells were sorted with FACS or magnetic beads.

Sequenced material: sorted CD4+, CD8+, or CD8+CD57+ T cells (not recorded which) from PBMCs. This TCR derives from a human donor with aplastic anemia. This sequence uses TRBV7-6 and TRBJ1-6, and 9 junctional nucleotides match TRBD1. The CDR3 protein sequence reads: CASSQHEGQGSPLHF. The DNA is as follows: TGCGCCAGCAGCCAACATGAGGGACAGGGTTCACCCCTCCACTTT. The CDR3 plus the reference TRBV7-6 and TRBJ1-6 genes for the other parts give the full variable domain: GAGVSQSPRYKVTKRGQDVALRCDPISGHVSLYWYRQALGQGPEFLTYFNYEAQQDKSGLPNDRFSAERPEGSISTLTIQRTEQRDSAMYRCASSQHEGQGSPLHFGNGTRLTVT.